Listed here are 15 T cell receptor beta chains from one sample, sequenced in a study of cytomegalovirus exposure and HLA in healthy donors. PCR involved 60 Vbeta and 13 Jbeta primers. Only in-frame clones appear in the TCRdb table, and some are missing; sequencing was by immunoSEQ multiplex PCR. The sample has about 190,000 clones, under 80% seen once; the top ten hold 4% to 5%. The sample consisted of PBMCs. These receptors originate from a man aged 30-40 years in good health and CMV-seropositive.

The CDR3 here is CATSRGQPTTQYF. In DNA, the CDR3 is TGTGCCACCAGCAGGGGACAGCCGACGACCCAGTACTTC. V usage is TRBV15 and J usage is TRBJ2-5; 7 bases match TRBD1. Unmatched junction bases numbered 5, after V lost 3 bases and J lost 7 bases. The CDR3 sequence is 13 residues long. Germline-derived CDR1 and CDR2 are LNHNV and YYDKDF (reference sequence).

The chain recombines TRBV28 with TRBJ1-2; D gene ambiguous. This CDR3 is 14 amino acids long. V was pared by 4 bases and J by 0 bases, with 9 bases between. From germline, CDR1 is MDHEN and CDR2 SYDVKM. CDR3 DNA sequence: TGTGCCAGCAGTTCCCTTCGAGCTAACTATGGCTACACCTTC. Translating it yields CASSSLRANYGYTF.

This rearrangement joins TRBV2 to TRBJ1-4; a weak D match, TRBD1 (5 bases). Trimming stripped 6 bases from V and 0 bases from J, with 11 bases between. Germline V lookup: CDR1 SNHLY, CDR2 FYNNEI. The CDR3 consists of 15 residues. In DNA, the CDR3 is TGTGCCAGCAGCGGAGGGGTCGCAACTAATGAAAAACTGTTTTTT. Protein: CASSGGVATNEKLFF.

The V gene is TRBV19, the J gene TRBJ2-5; D gene ambiguous. The germline CDR1 and CDR2 sequences are LNHDA and SQIVND (reference sequence). V lost 2 bases, J lost 5 bases, and 3 bases lay in between. This CDR3 contains 11 residues. CDR3 region: CASSIRETQYF. The CDR3 DNA reads as TGTGCCAGTAGTATACGGGAGACCCAGTACTTC.

This clone was seen once. V usage is TRBV7-9 and J usage is TRBJ1-4; 9 bases are shared with TRBD1. With 5 bases clipped from V and 5 bases from J, the junction kept 6 bases outside the gene matches. The CDR3 totals 15 residues. Germline V gene lookup returns CDR1 SEHNR and CDR2 FQNEAQ (reference sequence). The CDR3 here is CASSPNRGQNEKLFF. CDR3 nucleotide sequence: TGTGCCAGCAGCCCAAACAGGGGGCAGAATGAAAAACTGTTTTTT. The entire variable domain, with the rest obtained from reference TRBV7-9 and TRBJ1-4, is as follows: DTGVSQNPRHKITKRGQNVTFRCDPISEHNRLYWYRQTLGQGPEFLTYFQNEAQLEKSRLLSDRFSAERPKGSFSTLEIQRTEQGDSAMYLCASSPNRGQNEKLFFGSGTQLSVL.

The chain employs TRBV7-9 and TRBJ2-3; D is undetermined. This CDR3 spans 13 amino acids. Trimming cost V 4 bases and J 5 bases, with 10 bases left between them. Germline-derived CDR1 and CDR2 are SEHNR and FQNEAQ (reference sequence). CDR3 amino acids: CASSSLTGDTQYF. DNA of the CDR3: TGTGCCAGCAGCTCCCTAACGGGAGATACGCAGTATTTT.

The V call is TRBV7-9, the J call TRBJ2-5; unclear D gene. The tail of the sequence fits TRBJ2-7 better, so the J call may be wrong. Per the germline V gene, CDR1 is SEHNR and CDR2 is FQNEAQ (reference sequence). The CDR3 is 11 residues long. The CDR3 reads CASSTNYEQYF. The CDR3 DNA reads as TGTGCCAGCAGCACCAACTACGAGCAGTACTTC.

The chain is built from TRBV28 and TRBJ2-7, with TRBD1 as a possible D gene (6 bases). Germline lookup yields CDR1 MDHEN and CDR2 SYDVKM. V lost 4 bases and J lost 2, with 15 bases in between. This CDR3 comprises 15 residues. The CDR3 DNA reads as TGTGCCAGCAGTTCCACAGGGCGATCGACCTACGAGCAGTACTTC. Its translation: CASSSTGRSTYEQYF.

This clone is a singleton in its sample. Other DNA sequences of this sample code for an identical CDR3. The rearrangement links TRBV2 to TRBJ1-1, with a weak D call TRBD1 (6 bases). Trimming took off 0 bases at V and 0 bases at J, with 11 bases between the two ends. The CDR3 runs 16 residues. Germline V CDR1 and CDR2: SNHLY, FYNNEI. CDR3 in amino acids: CASSEALQGMNTEAFF. The CDR3 DNA is TGTGCCAGCAGTGAAGCGCTTCAGGGGATGAACACTGAAGCTTTCTTT.

The chain joins TRBV11-2 to TRBJ2-5; 8 positions agree with TRBD1. From germline, CDR1 is SGHAT and CDR2 FQNNGV. The CDR3 is 14 amino acids. J was trimmed by 2 bases and V by 2 bases; bases with no gene match: 1. The CDR3 loop reads CASSLYRGQETQYF. The CDR3 nucleotides are TGTGCCAGCAGCTTATACAGGGGGCAAGAGACCCAGTACTTC.

The rearrangement links TRBV4-2 to TRBJ2-5; D is uncertain. Germline V CDR1 and CDR2: LGHNA, YNFKEQ. This CDR3 is built from 15 residues. Trimming took 0 bases from V and 5 from J, leaving 13 bases between them. The chain's CDR3 is CASSQDRVARETQYF. For the CDR3, the DNA is TGTGCCAGCAGCCAAGATCGAGTAGCTCGGGAGACCCAGTACTTC.

The V and J genes are TRBV5-4 and TRBJ1-4; D gene ambiguous. This CDR3 has 14 amino acids. Germline V gene lookup returns CDR1 SGHNT and CDR2 YYREEE (reference sequence). Trimming shortened V by 2 bases and J by 8 bases, and 13 bases separated the two germline ends. The CDR3 sequence is CASSFGQDFEKLFF. CDR3 DNA sequence: TGTGCCAGCAGCTTCGGGCAGGACTTCGAAAAACTGTTTTTT.

DNA for the CDR3: TGTGCCACCAGCCTTACCCCCAGTGGGGGGAATGGCTACACCTTC. It encodes CATSLTPSGGNGYTF. The J gene is TRBJ1-2, the V gene TRBV15; D possibly corresponds to TRBD1 (5 bases). The CDR3 is made up of 15 amino acids. V shed 5 bases and J shed 6 bases, with 19 bases lying between them. Germline assignment: CDR1 LNHNV and CDR2 YYDKDF (reference sequence).

Concerning this clone: This specimen includes other DNA sequences encoding the same CDR3. The J gene is TRBJ2-7, the V gene TRBV28, with D possibly being TRBD2 (6 bases). Trimming stripped 2 bases from V and 4 bases from J, with 6 bases between. Germline values: CDR1 MDHEN, CDR2 SYDVKM. The length of the CDR3 is 12 residues. The CDR3 region is CASSLGGYEQYF. CDR3 DNA: TGTGCCAGCAGTTTAGGGGGGTACGAGCAGTACTTC.

The V call is TRBV6-1, the J call TRBJ2-7; D uncertain. Germline CDR1 is MNHNS and CDR2 is SASEGT. V was clipped by 7 bases and J by 2 bases, with 9 bases between them. This CDR3 region has 12 residues. The chain's CDR3 is CASTEATYEQYF. Here the CDR3 DNA reads TGTGCCAGCACCGAGGCTACCTACGAGCAGTACTTC.